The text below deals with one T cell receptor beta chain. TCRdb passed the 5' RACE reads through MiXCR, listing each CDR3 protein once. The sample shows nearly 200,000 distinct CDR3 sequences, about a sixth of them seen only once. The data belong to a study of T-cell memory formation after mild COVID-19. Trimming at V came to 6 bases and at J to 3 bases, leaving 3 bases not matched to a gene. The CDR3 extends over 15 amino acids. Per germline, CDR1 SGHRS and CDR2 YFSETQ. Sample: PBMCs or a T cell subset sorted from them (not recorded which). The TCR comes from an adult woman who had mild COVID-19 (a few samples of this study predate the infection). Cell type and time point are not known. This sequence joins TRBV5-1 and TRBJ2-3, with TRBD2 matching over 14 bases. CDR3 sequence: CASKGLAGETDTQYF. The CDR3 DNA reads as TGCGCCAGCAAGGGACTAGCGGGGGAAACAGATACGCAGTATTTT. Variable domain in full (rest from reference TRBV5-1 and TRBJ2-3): KAGVTQTPRYLIKTRGQQVTLSCSPISGHRSVSWYQQTPGQGLQFLFEYFSETQRNKGNFPGRFSGRQFSNSRSEMNVSTLELGDSALYLCASKGLAGETDTQYFGPGTRLTVL.